This T cell receptor beta chain stems from a study of blood T cell repertoires in COVID-19. Study-wide context: T cells, B-cell-depleted T cells, or PBMCs supplied cDNA or gDNA.

Profiled with immunoSEQ multiplex PCR; TCRdb holds only in-frame clones, not every one. The data hold 300,000 or so clones, with 80% to 90% observed a single time. This TCR came from a middle-aged woman with acute or convalescent COVID-19. The sequencing sample was made of peripheral blood.

In nucleotides, the CDR3 is TGTGCCAGCAACGGGTTACCGAACACTGAAGCTTTCTTT. Its translation is CASNGLPNTEAFF. The rearrangement joins TRBV2 to TRBJ1-1; the D is unclear. Germline lookup yields CDR1 SNHLY and CDR2 FYNNEI. The CDR3 runs to 13 residues. The V end was cut by 7 bases, the J end by 1 base, with 10 bases between.